One sample yielded the 17 T cell receptor beta chains listed below, sequenced in a study of blood T cell repertoires in COVID-19 (dated by TCRdb to about 2020). The receptor library was made with the immunoSEQ multiplex PCR assay. TCRdb mirrors the immuneACCESS table, restricted to in-frame sequences. Some clones are absent from its copies; in checked studies, under half trace to an unresolved V gene, and the reason for the others is unknown. This sample comprises under 300,000 clones, about 91% of them detected only once. Of the sample, roughly 2.5% falls within the top ten clones. Source material: PBMCs or T cells enriched from blood (not recorded which). These receptors originate from a woman between 40 and 55 years old with acute COVID-19.

The chain carries TRBV10-2 and TRBJ2-2; TRBD1 matches at 8 bases. The trim removed 6 bases at V and 7 bases at J, leaving 10 bases unmatched. This CDR3 region has 15 residues. Looked up from germline, CDR1 is WSHSY and CDR2 is SAAADI. The CDR3 DNA follows: TGCGCCAGCAGCTCGGGACAGGACATAATCGGGGAGCTGTTTTTT. This translates into CASSSGQDIIGELFF.

This chain links TRBV4-3 with TRBJ2-3; the match to TRBD1 covers 8 bases. The CDR3 has 14 residues. Germline trimming cut 4 bases from V and 1 base from J; bases unmatched to any gene: 1. Looked up from germline, CDR1 is LGHNA and CDR2 is YSLEER. The DNA of the CDR3 is TGCGCCAGCAGCCTGACAGGGGGCACAGATACGCAGTATTTT. It translates to CASSLTGGTDTQYF.

The chain has TRBV18 and TRBJ1-6; D unresolved. V was pared by 1 base and J by 7 bases, with 11 bases between. The CDR3 has 15 amino acids. CDR1 KGHSH and CDR2 LQKENI come from the germline V gene. The CDR3: CASSPREGSNSPLHF. The CDR3 coding sequence is TGTGCCAGCTCACCACGGGAAGGGAGCAATTCACCCCTCCACTTT.

The V gene is TRBV9, the J gene TRBJ2-7, with 10 bases identical to TRBD1. V trimming: 3 bases; J trimming: 1 base; junction bases outside the gene matches: 13. Germline V gene sequence: CDR1 SGDLS, CDR2 YYNGEE. This CDR3 contains 18 residues. As DNA, the CDR3 is TGTGCCAGCAGCGCTGGGACAGGGGTCCCTTCCCTTTCCTACGAGCAGTACTTC. Translated: CASSAGTGVPSLSYEQYF.

The chain carries TRBV5-4 and TRBJ2-2; tentatively, D is TRBD2 (6 bases). From germline, CDR1 is SGHNT and CDR2 YYREEE (reference sequence). The CDR3 contains 15 residues. Trimming removed 2 bases from V and 2 bases from J, with 10 bases in between. The CDR3 nucleotides read TGTGCCAGCAGCTTTGGAGGGCCTAACACCGGGGAGCTGTTTTTT. It codes for CASSFGGPNTGELFF.

The chain recombines TRBV11-3 with TRBJ1-1, with D unclear. The V and J ends lost 1 base and 1 base respectively, with 16 bases between them. CDR1 SGHNT and CDR2 YENEEA come from the germline V gene. CDR3 length: 17 residues. CDR3 protein: CASSLGGIGRPNTEAFF. The CDR3, as DNA: TGTGCCAGCAGCTTAGGGGGTATCGGGAGACCGAACACTGAAGCTTTCTTT.

Only one count was recorded for this clone. The rearrangement uses TRBV14 and TRBJ2-1; tentative D call: TRBD1 (6 bases). The CDR3 length is 15 residues. Looked up from germline, CDR1 is SGHDN and CDR2 is FVKESK. Deletions cut 7 bases from V and 3 bases from J, with 16 bases between. The CDR3 DNA sequence: TGTGCCAGCAATGCAGTAGAAGGGGGCTACAATGAGCAGTTCTTC. It yields the protein CASNAVEGGYNEQFF.

The chain joins TRBV18 to TRBJ2-6; no clear D gene. This CDR3 contains 15 residues. Germline V gives CDR1 KGHSH, CDR2 LQKENI. The V end lost 2 bases, the J end lost 3 bases, and 8 bases lay between the germline ends. As DNA, the CDR3 is TGTGCCAGCTCACCAAATCTCGTTGGGGCCAACGTCCTGACTTTC. Translated: CASSPNLVGANVLTF. The variable domain in full, with the rest retrieved from reference TRBV18 and TRBJ2-6, is NAGVMQNPRHLVRRRGQEARLRCSPMKGHSHVYWYRQLPEEGLKFMVYLQKENIIDESGMPKERFSAEFPKEGPSILRIQQVVRGDSAAYFCASSPNLVGANVLTFGAGSRLTVL.

This chain uses TRBV3-1 (or the pseudogene TRBV3-2) with TRBJ2-2; D is unclear. The V and J ends lost 2 bases and 4 bases respectively, with 8 bases between them. The CDR3 runs to 14 residues. In germline, CDR1 is LGHDT, CDR2 YNNKEL (reference sequence). The CDR3, as DNA: TGTGCCAGCAGCCAAAACACAGTCACCGGGGAGCTGTTTTTT. Its protein product is CASSQNTVTGELFF.

As DNA, the CDR3 is TGTGCCAGTAGTTTCGGGGTTGCAACTAATGAAAAACTGTTTTTT. As protein: CASSFGVATNEKLFF. The chain links TRBV19 to TRBJ1-4; no clear D gene. This CDR3 contains 15 residues. V was pared by 5 bases and J by 0 bases, with 10 bases between. CDR1 and CDR2 (germline): LNHDA, SQIVND (reference sequence).

The gene calls are TRBV6-4 and TRBJ2-1; 12 nucleotides line up with TRBD2. The CDR3 spans 16 residues. CDR1 is MRHNA and CDR2 is SNTAGT in the germline V gene. Trimming removed 4 bases from V and 3 bases from J; junction bases left unmatched: 4. The CDR3 region has the DNA TGTGCCAGCAGTGCCCCGACTAGCGGGGGCTACAATGAGCAGTTCTTC. Amino acid sequence: CASSAPTSGGYNEQFF.

The chain carries TRBV10-3 and TRBJ2-6; D is perhaps TRBD1 (6 bases). Trimming left V 10 bases short and J 4 bases short, with 14 bases between. Germline assignment: CDR1 ENHRY and CDR2 SYGVKD. The CDR3 has 14 amino acids. CDR3 amino acids: CATSPGTGANVLTF. The DNA of the CDR3 is TGTGCCACCTCACCGGGGACAGGGGCCAACGTCCTGACTTTC.

The count of this clone is one. V gene TRBV2 combines with J gene TRBJ2-3; D might be TRBD1 (8 bases). CDR1 and CDR2 from the germline V gene are SNHLY and FYNNEI. V shed 5 bases and J shed 8 bases, with 20 bases lying between them. The CDR3 runs to 15 residues. The CDR3 sequence: CASSPGQGGSSTQYF. The DNA for the CDR3 is TGTGCCAGCAGTCCAGGACAGGGAGGGAGTAGTACGCAGTATTTT.

This clone was recorded a few times. V and J are TRBV6-5 and TRBJ2-7; TRBD2 matches at 7 bases. Germline trimming cut 6 bases from V and 2 bases from J; bases unmatched to any gene: 10. Germline CDR1 reads MNHEY; CDR2 reads SVGAGI. This CDR3 is 15 amino acids long. The DNA for the CDR3 is TGTGCCAGCAGCCGCGGGGGAGGGGACCCCTACGAGCAGTACTTC. Its translation: CASSRGGGDPYEQYF.

V gene TRBV4-2 combines with J gene TRBJ2-1; TRBD2 matches at 14 bases. The V and J ends lost 4 bases and 6 bases, in that order; junction bases with no gene match: 5. This CDR3 comprises 16 residues. CDR1 and CDR2 from the germline V gene are LGHNA and YNFKEQ. The CDR3 loop reads CASSPGTSGGGNEQFF. The CDR3 DNA reads TGTGCCAGCAGCCCCGGGACTAGCGGGGGCGGCAATGAGCAGTTCTTC.

The CDR3 bases are TGTGCCAGCAGCCAAGCACTAGCCGTAGCTACGCAGTATTTT. Its translation is CASSQALAVATQYF. The chain uses TRBV3-1 (or the pseudogene TRBV3-2) and TRBJ2-3; the D gene is possibly TRBD2 (6 bases). Trimming shortened V by 1 base and J by 8 bases, and 13 bases separated the two germline ends. This CDR3 is 14 amino acids long. Germline CDR1 is LGHDT and CDR2 is YNNKEL (reference sequence).

There are a few counts of this clone. V usage is TRBV24-1 and J usage is TRBJ2-4; TRBD1 is a possible D gene (5 bases). The CDR3 loop spans 15 amino acids. Germline CDR1 reads KGHDR; CDR2 reads SFDVKD. Trimming pared 5 bases from V and 4 bases from J, leaving 14 bases between. CDR3 in amino acids: CATSGSGKSKNIQYF. The DNA of the CDR3 is TGTGCCACCAGTGGGTCAGGGAAGTCTAAAAACATTCAGTACTTC.